This T cell receptor (beta chain) was documented in a study of tissue T cells after allogeneic stem cell transplantation. In germline, CDR1 is SGHSA, CDR2 FRNQAP. The length of the CDR3 is 13 residues. V dropped 5 bases and J dropped 3 bases, with 8 bases sitting between them. Described time point: mouse harvest day 7 after allogeneic transplant. Each mouse received 10^7 T-cell-depleted marrow cells plus 10^6 splenic CD5+ T cells by tail vein. Of note for this clone: Its antigen is not identified. Mouse gene names apply. With the read ending 1 residue before the CDR3 end, the germline J gene is used to fill in that end.

Study-wide points: In patients and mice, blood and spleen missed much of tissue repertoire.

Repertoires were generated with immunoSEQ multiplex PCR, while TCRdb's copy carries only in-frame clones and drops some. Of thousands of clones in the sample, 40% to 55% were seen once. The chain employs TRBV16 and TRBJ2-1; unclear D gene. The origin of this receptor is a female BALB/c mouse given C57BL/6 T cells with graft-versus-host disease after an allogeneic hematopoietic cell transplant. The sample taken for sequencing was gut tissue. The part of the CDR3 DNA that was read is TGTGCAAGCAGCCTTACAGTCTATGCTGAGCAGTTC. This translates into CASSLTVYAEQF. The whole CDR3 sequence is CASSLTVYAEQFF. Full variable domain (rest looked up from reference TRBV16 and TRBJ2-1): NAGVIQTPRHKVTGKGQEATLWCEPISGHSAVFWYRQTIVQGLEFLTYFRNQAPIDDSGMPKERFSAQMPNQSHSTLKIQSTQPQDSAVYLCASSLTVYAEQFFGPGTRLTVL.